This TCR beta chain was found in a study of shared clonotypes between healthy human individuals. The assay used deep level. Genomic DNA from each subset was divided evenly over several immunoSEQ plates. Original processing methods: ImmunoSEQ yielded junction-only sequences lacking quality scores, so filtering differed. Profiling relied on immunoSEQ multiplex PCR, and the TCRdb table lists in-frame clones only, not all of them. The V and J calls and clone size come from that table; D and trimming were worked out from the DNA. The sample holds approximately 2,000,000 clones; around 93% are singletons and the top ten take approximately 0.41%. V shed 2 bases, J shed 4 bases, and the junction held 2 bases outside the gene matches. Germline V gene lookup returns CDR1 SEHNR and CDR2 FQNEAQ (reference sequence). The CDR3 spans 14 residues.

Sequencing was performed on naive CD4+ T cells from PBMCs. Subset reported: CD45RA+ positively selected. The sequence was collected from a man between 18 and 35 years old in good health. Some clones in this sample may be carry-over from other donors' samples. The V and J genes are TRBV7-9 and TRBJ2-7, with TRBD2 matching over 10 bases. CDR3 nucleotide sequence: TGTGCCAGCAGCTTACAAGCGGGAGGGTACGAGCAGTACTTC. It encodes CASSLQAGGYEQYF.